These 32 T cell receptor delta chains share one sample of origin, sequenced in a study of delta chain sequences of gamma delta T cells. With CATT, TCRdb re-called clones from the 5' RACE reads. This sample has about 400 delta-chain clones, with about 45% found just once. The specimen was either unsorted cells or a sorted T cell fraction (not recorded which). Receptor source: a human donor in good health.

Notes on this clone: It is likely a read error: a sequence one base away is far more abundant. The V gene is TRDV2, the J gene TRDJ1; 8 nucleotides agree with TRDD3. The CDR3 is made up of 15 amino acids. Looked up from germline, CDR1 is GEAIGNYY and CDR2 is EKD. With 3 bases clipped from V and 0 bases from J, the junction kept 5 bases outside the gene matches. CDR3 sequence: CACDALGAHTDKLIF. The CDR3 DNA is TGTGCCTGTGACGCACTGGGGGCCCACACCGATAAACTCATCTTT.

This clone is large by share. This rearrangement joins TRDV2 to TRDJ2; the D call may be TRDD2 or TRDD3 (7 bases each). The CDR3 has 21 residues. The germline V gene encodes CDR1 GEAIGNYY and CDR2 EKD. Trimming removed 1 base from V and 0 bases from J, with 26 bases in between. CDR3 sequence: CACDTISYGLGEPALTAQLFF. CDR3 nucleotide sequence: TGTGCCTGTGACACTATTTCCTACGGCTTGGGGGAGCCAGCTTTGACAGCACAACTCTTCTTT.

On this clone: This sequence may be a read error, since a much larger clone differs from it by one base. The chain employs TRDV2 and TRDJ1; 10 bases line up with TRDD3. The CDR3 spans 18 residues. Germline assignment: CDR1 GEAIGNYY and CDR2 EKD. The CDR3 coding sequence is TGTGCCTGTGACACCTTAAATCGCCTGGGGGATAGCACCGTTAAACTCATCTTT. It translates to CACDTLNRLGDSTVKLIF.

Details on this clone: One base away lies a much larger clone, so this may be a sequencing read error. This specimen includes other DNA sequences encoding the same CDR3. V gene TRDV1 combines with J gene TRDJ1; TRDD3 is a possible D gene (6 bases). CDR1 and CDR2 (germline): TSWWSYY, QGS. V was shortened by 1 base and J by 3 bases, with 18 bases between the two germline ends. This CDR3 contains 17 residues. The CDR3 DNA sequence: TGTGCTCTTGGGGAACCAGCCCCTGGGGAAGTCGCCGATAAACTCATCTTT. Amino acids: CALGEPAPGEVADKLIF.

Of note for this clone: A far larger clone lies a single base away; this is likely a read error. CDR3 residues: CALGELLGGYAHLSKFTDKLIF. The DNA of the CDR3 is TGTGCTCTTGGGGAACTTCTGGGGGGATACGCACACCTTTCTAAATTCACCGATAAACTCATCTTT. The chain carries TRDV1 and TRDJ1; 10 nucleotides align to TRDD3. Germline values: CDR1 TSWWSYY, CDR2 QGS. With V trimmed by 0 bases and J by 1 base, 20 bases remained unmatched. The CDR3 totals 22 residues.

This clone is judged hyperexpanded. This specimen includes other DNA sequences encoding the same CDR3. The chain carries TRDV2 and TRDJ1, with 9 positions matching TRDD3. This CDR3 region has 20 residues. In germline, CDR1 is GEAIGNYY, CDR2 EKD. V was clipped by 3 bases and J by 0 bases; unmatched bases: 19. This CDR3 is CACDPLLDGTPGGYTDKLIF. For the CDR3, the DNA is TGTGCCTGTGACCCACTCCTGGATGGGACCCCTGGGGGATACACCGATAAACTCATCTTT.

For this clone: A far larger clone is a single base away, which makes a read error likely. The V call is TRDV2, the J call TRDJ1; D is uncertain. V shed 3 bases and J shed 0 bases, with 13 bases lying between them. The CDR3 is made up of 15 amino acids. Germline CDR1 GEAIGNYY, CDR2 EKD. The CDR3 DNA reads TGTGCCTGTGACCCCCTAAGACCCCACACCGATAAACTCATCTTT. Translating it yields CACDPLRPHTDKLIF.

The chain is built from TRDV2 and TRDJ1, with D possibly being TRDD3 (5 bases). The V end lost 0 bases, the J end lost 0 bases, and 19 bases lay between the germline ends. This CDR3 is 18 amino acids long. Germline assignment: CDR1 GEAIGNYY and CDR2 EKD. The CDR3 reads CACDTVGSPTAYTDKLIF. CDR3 nucleotides: TGTGCCTGTGACACCGTGGGGTCCCCCACCGCGTACACCGATAAACTCATCTTT.

Worth noting for this clone: TCRdb assigns this DNA the protein of a much larger clone, which departs from its translation at residue 5; this likely reflects a read error, and the protein shown comes from translating the DNA. J is TRDJ1 and V is TRDV2; 8 positions agree with TRDD3. This CDR3 contains 20 residues. Per the germline V gene, CDR1 is GEAIGNYY and CDR2 is EKD. V lost 2 bases, J lost 0 bases, and 19 bases stayed unmatched. CDR3: CACDIVGTGGSPSYTDKLIF. CDR3 DNA sequence: TGTGCCTGTGACATCGTGGGAACTGGGGGGTCTCCCTCGTACACCGATAAACTCATCTTT.

A word on this clone: A far larger clone is only one base removed, so a read error is likely. The chain combines TRDV2 with TRDJ1; perhaps TRDD3 as D (6 bases). Trimming stripped 2 bases from V and 0 bases from J, with 9 bases between. The CDR3 covers 14 residues. Germline V gene sequence: CDR1 GEAIGNYY, CDR2 EKD. The CDR3 spells CACDMWGYTDKLIF. The CDR3, as DNA: TGTGCCTGTGACATGTGGGGGTACACCGATAAACTCATCTTT.

A remark on this clone: It is likely a read error: a sequence one base away is far more abundant. This chain connects TRDV2 to TRDJ1; D not resolved. Germline values: CDR1 GEAIGNYY, CDR2 EKD. This CDR3 is built from 15 residues. With 0 bases removed from V and 0 bases from J, the gap between germline ends came to 10 bases. The CDR3 DNA reads as TGTGCCTGTGACACCGTCGTGGAGTACACCGATAAACTCATCTTT. It encodes CACDTVVEYTDKLIF.

By share, this clone counts as large. Other DNA sequences in this specimen translate into the identical CDR3. The chain has TRDV2 and TRDJ1; the match to TRDD3 covers 13 bases. Germline values: CDR1 GEAIGNYY, CDR2 EKD. CDR3 length: 18 residues. V lost 0 bases, J lost 4 bases, and 10 bases stayed unmatched. CDR3 protein: CACDTVLGDTRKGDKLIF. The DNA of the CDR3 is TGTGCCTGTGACACCGTACTGGGGGATACGCGAAAAGGCGATAAACTCATCTTT.

On this clone: This is likely an artifact of a read error, given a far larger clone one base away. Distinct nucleotide sequences in the sample also encode this CDR3. The chain combines TRDV2 with TRDJ1; 7 bases are a match to TRDD3. Germline lookup yields CDR1 GEAIGNYY and CDR2 EKD. Trimming cost V 4 bases and J 4 bases; bases outside gene matches: 17. The CDR3 is 17 residues long. The CDR3 loop is CACDTVLGGRRGDKLIF. The CDR3 region has the DNA TGTGCCTGTGATACCGTTCTGGGGGGTCGCCGGGGCGATAAACTCATCTTT.

This clone is labeled as large. DNA of the CDR3: TGTGCTCTTGGGGAGGCCAATGGAGCTGGGGGCAGCAGTTATAAACTCATCTTT. The encoded protein is CALGEANGAGGSSYKLIF. The chain combines TRDV1 with TRDJ1; 7 bases map to TRDD3. The germline gives CDR1 TSWWSYY, CDR2 QGS. V dropped 3 bases and J dropped 6; count of bases not matched to a gene: 19. The CDR3 has 18 amino acids.

This clone is classed as large. CDR3 sequence reads: CACDPVGRGTRADKLIF. The CDR3 nucleotides read TGTGCCTGTGACCCCGTAGGGCGGGGTACGAGGGCCGATAAACTCATCTTT. This chain links TRDV2 with TRDJ1, with D unclear. The CDR3 is 17 residues long. The germline gives CDR1 GEAIGNYY, CDR2 EKD. Trimming removed 3 bases from V and 3 bases from J, with 22 bases in between.

The CDR3 loop is CACEGMGIDTDKLIF. In nucleotides, the CDR3 is TGTGCCTGTGAAGGGATGGGGATAGATACCGATAAACTCATCTTT. The rearrangement links TRDV2 to TRDJ1; TRDD3 aligns across 7 bases. CDR1 is GEAIGNYY, CDR2 EKD, per germline. This CDR3 spans 15 amino acids. The ends lost 4 bases at V and 2 bases at J; junction bases unmatched: 9.

A note on this clone: This is likely an artifact of a read error, given a far larger clone one base away. The chain carries TRDV2 and TRDJ1; D ambiguous. Germline V gene sequence: CDR1 GEAIGNYY, CDR2 EKD. The CDR3 spans 13 residues. V was pared by 4 bases and J by 3 bases, with 11 bases between. The CDR3 is CACDPLNSDKLIF. The CDR3 region has the DNA TGTGCCTGTGATCCTCTAAACTCCGATAAACTCATCTTT.

This clone counts as large. The gene calls are TRDV2 and TRDJ1, with 8 bases that match TRDD3. This CDR3 contains 16 residues. Germline values: CDR1 GEAIGNYY, CDR2 EKD. Trimming removed 4 bases from V and 2 bases from J; junction bases left unmatched: 11. The CDR3 loop is CACEKLGEMETDKLIF. CDR3 nucleotides: TGTGCCTGTGAAAAGCTGGGGGAAATGGAAACCGATAAACTCATCTTT.

Remarks on this clone: It differs at one base from a far larger clone, so likely a read error. This rearrangement joins TRDV2 to TRDJ1; D is ambiguous. Germline V gives CDR1 GEAIGNYY, CDR2 EKD. The CDR3 sequence is 15 residues long. The CDR3 DNA sequence: TGTGCCTGTGACACCCTAAGACCCCACACCGATAAACGCATCTTT. Protein: CACDTLRPHTDKRIF.

In its sample, this clone ranks as large (0.1 to 1%). This rearrangement joins TRAV29/DV5 to TRDJ1; 12 nucleotides line up with TRDD3. The CDR3 is made up of 26 amino acids. V was pared by 0 bases and J by 1 base, with 34 bases of the junction left unmatched. The germline V gene has CDR1 NSMFDY and CDR2 ISSIKDK. The CDR3 region has the DNA TGTGCAGCAAGCGACACCAAACCACCTTGGGTCCTTACTCTGGGGGATACGGAAAGGGGCACCGATAAACTCATCTTT. Residues: CAASDTKPPWVLTLGDTERGTDKLIF.

As concerns this clone: A far bigger clonotype differs at one base, so this is likely a read error. Other DNA variants within this sample encode the same CDR3. The DNA of the CDR3 is TGTGCCTGTGACACCGTTTCCCACCGTGGACTACTGGGGGATAAGGAGGGGTACACCGATAAACTCATCTTT. Residues: CACDTVSHRGLLGDKEGYTDKLIF. J is TRDJ1 and V is TRDV2; TRDD3 aligns across 11 bases. The CDR3 is 24 residues long. The V and J ends lost 0 bases and 0 bases, in that order; junction bases with no gene match: 26. Germline V gene lookup returns CDR1 GEAIGNYY and CDR2 EKD.

By its share, this clone is large. The chain is built from TRDV2 and TRDJ3; 12 nucleotides agree with TRDD3. This CDR3 spans 22 amino acids. CDR1 and CDR2 from the germline V gene are GEAIGNYY and EKD. V lost 0 bases to trimming and J lost 0 bases; unmatched junction nucleotides: 11. CDR3 loop: CACDTGGLGDTRSSWDTRQMFF. CDR3 DNA sequence: TGTGCCTGTGACACCGGTGGACTGGGGGATACAAGGAGCTCCTGGGACACCCGACAGATGTTTTTC.

By sample fraction, this clone is large (0.1 to 1%). The chain recombines TRDV2 with TRDJ1; D perhaps matches TRDD3 (6 bases). The V end was cut by 0 bases, the J end by 0 bases, with 25 bases between. CDR1 is GEAIGNYY, CDR2 EKD, per germline. This CDR3 spans 20 amino acids. In nucleotides, the CDR3 is TGTGCCTGTGACACCCTCCTGCACGAGAGGGGTAGGGGGAACACCGATAAACTCATCTTT. It yields the protein CACDTLLHERGRGNTDKLIF.

This clone is large within its sample. J is TRDJ1 and V is TRDV2; TRDD3 matches at 9 bases. Germline V lookup: CDR1 GEAIGNYY, CDR2 EKD. V lost 4 bases, J lost 0 bases, and 11 bases stayed unmatched. CDR3 size: 17 residues. CDR3 residues: CACDSLLGEPYTDKLIF. The CDR3 DNA reads as TGTGCCTGTGATTCATTACTGGGGGAACCTTACACCGATAAACTCATCTTT.

This clone counts as large (0.1 to 1%). Distinct nucleotide sequences in the sample also encode this CDR3. J is TRDJ1 and V is TRDV1; TRDD3 aligns across 8 bases. The V segment lost 5 bases and the J segment 12 bases; nucleotides outside the gene matches: 29. Germline V gene data show CDR1 as TSWWSYY and CDR2 as QGS. The CDR3 covers 19 residues. CDR3 in DNA: TGTGCTCTTGGGAAATGGCCTGCCATCCCTCTTACGACTGGGGGCTACTTCATCTTT. This codes for CALGKWPAIPLTTGGYFIF.

By share of the sample, this clone is large (0.1 to 1%). Distinct nucleotide sequences in the sample also encode this CDR3. The chain recombines TRDV2 with TRDJ1; the match to TRDD3 covers 13 bases. The junction had 5 bases not matched to a gene; V was cut back by 0 bases and J by 5 bases. Germline V lookup: CDR1 GEAIGNYY, CDR2 EKD. CDR3 length equals 16 residues. In nucleotides, the CDR3 is TGTGCCTGTGACACCCTTGTACTGGGGGATACGGATAAACTCATCTTT. This translates into CACDTLVLGDTDKLIF.

In regard to this clone: This likely traces to a read error, being one base from a far larger clone. This specimen includes other DNA sequences encoding the same CDR3. The chain has TRDV1 and TRDJ1, with 7 nucleotides matching TRDD2. The CDR3 covers 16 residues. The germline CDR1 and CDR2 sequences are TSWWSYY and QGS. In DNA, the CDR3 is TGTGCTCTCGGGGAACTGAATTCCTACGGCACCGATAAACTCATCTTT. Its translation: CALGELNSYGTDKLIF.

As concerns this clone: A much larger clone lies one base from this, so it may be a read error. This sample includes further DNA sequences coding for the same CDR3. V and J are TRDV3 and TRDJ1, with a weak D call TRDD2 (5 bases). With 5 bases removed from V and 2 bases from J, the gap between germline ends came to 24 bases. The CDR3 spans 16 residues. Germline assignment: CDR1 TVYSNPD and CDR2 GDNSRS (reference sequence). The CDR3 spells CAEAEKEGLPTDKLIF. CDR3 DNA sequence: TGTGCCGAGGCCGAGAAAGAGGGGCTTCCAACCGATAAACTCATCTTT.

This clone is termed large (0.1 to 1%). V and J are TRDV2 and TRDJ1; D is unclear. Trimming removed 4 bases from V and 0 bases from J, with 17 bases in between. This CDR3 spans 16 amino acids. Looked up from germline, CDR1 is GEAIGNYY and CDR2 is EKD. DNA for the CDR3: TGTGCCTGTGAGGCTATGAAACACTTGTACACCGATAAACTCATCTTT. It yields the protein CACEAMKHLYTDKLIF.

This clone has only one observation. A read error may explain this, as a much larger clone is one base away. The rearrangement joins TRDV2 to TRDJ1, with a tentative D call TRDD3 (5 bases). The CDR3 runs to 21 residues. Germline V CDR1 and CDR2: GEAIGNYY, EKD. Trimming cost V 3 bases and J 0 bases, with 31 bases left between them. CDR3 region: CACDAVSTRARGEGYTDKLIF. CDR3 bases: TGTGCCTGTGACGCCGTCTCTACCAGGGCTCGAGGGGAGGGGTACACCGATAAACTCATCTTT.

The rearrangement uses TRDV2 and TRDJ1; the match to TRDD3 covers 9 bases. The CDR3 contains 16 residues. Germline CDR1 reads GEAIGNYY; CDR2 reads EKD. The trim removed 0 bases at V and 0 bases at J, leaving 4 bases unmatched. This chain's CDR3 is CACDTPWGMYTDKLIF. The DNA of the CDR3 is TGTGCCTGTGACACCCCCTGGGGGATGTACACCGATAAACTCATCTTT.

For this clone: A far larger clone is one nucleotide away, so this likely arose from a read error. This rearrangement joins TRDV2 to TRDJ1, with TRDD3 identical over 8 bases. V gave up 1 base and J gave up 0 bases; unmatched junction bases: 9. The CDR3 is 17 residues long. Germline-derived CDR1 and CDR2 are GEAIGNYY and EKD. CDR3 amino acids: CACDTLGDLSYTDKLIF. CDR3 sequence (DNA): TGTGCCTGTGACACGTTGGGGGATTTGTCGTACACCGATAAACTCATCTTT.